This record concerns one T cell receptor (beta chain) sequence. Antigen unknown. A CD45RO/CCR7/CD25/CD127/CD95/CD27 panel sorted naive, central memory, regulatory and stem cell-like memory CD4+ cells. This entry is derived from a study of beta chain features in type 1 diabetes. Study results and caveats: Across all four CD4+ subsets, people with type 1 diabetes showed modestly shorter TCRB CDR3s.

Trimming took off 4 bases at V and 2 bases at J, with 12 bases between the two ends. The CDR3 consists of 14 residues. Germline-derived CDR1 and CDR2 are SGHDN and FVKESK. Reverse transcribing all isolated RNA meant expressed TCRB transcripts were sequenced. The method was immunoSEQ multiplex PCR; TCRdb's version includes in-frame clones alone and lacks a portion of them. Among about 360,000 clones listed, roughly 13% were seen once. The sample taken for sequencing was naive CD4+ T cells from blood. V gene TRBV14 combines with J gene TRBJ2-7; no definite D call. This sequence was found in a woman between 18 and 30 years old with type 1 diabetes. The CDR3 here is CASSPRSSAYEQYF. The CDR3 region has the DNA TGTGCCAGCAGCCCCCGGTCCTCCGCCTACGAGCAGTACTTC.